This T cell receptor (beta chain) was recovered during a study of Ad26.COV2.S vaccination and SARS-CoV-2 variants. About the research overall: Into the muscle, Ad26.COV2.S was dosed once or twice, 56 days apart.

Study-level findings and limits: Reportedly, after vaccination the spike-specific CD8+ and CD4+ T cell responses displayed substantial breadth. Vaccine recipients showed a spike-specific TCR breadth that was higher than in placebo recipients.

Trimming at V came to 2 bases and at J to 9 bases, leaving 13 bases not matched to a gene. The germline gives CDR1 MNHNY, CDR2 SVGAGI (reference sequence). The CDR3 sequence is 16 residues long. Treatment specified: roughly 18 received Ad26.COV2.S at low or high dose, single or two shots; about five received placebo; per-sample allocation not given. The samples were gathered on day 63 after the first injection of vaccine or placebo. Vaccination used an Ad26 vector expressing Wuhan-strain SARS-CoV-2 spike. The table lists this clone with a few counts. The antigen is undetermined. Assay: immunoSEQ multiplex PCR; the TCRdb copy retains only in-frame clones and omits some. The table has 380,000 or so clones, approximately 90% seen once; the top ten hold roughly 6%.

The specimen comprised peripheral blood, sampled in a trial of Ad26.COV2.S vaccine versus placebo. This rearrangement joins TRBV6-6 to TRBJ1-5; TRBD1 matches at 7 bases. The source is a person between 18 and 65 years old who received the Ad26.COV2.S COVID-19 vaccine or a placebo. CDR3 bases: TGTGCCAGCAGTTACCCGCAACAGGGGCGTCCGCGGCCCCAGCATTTT. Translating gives CASSYPQQGRPRPQHF.